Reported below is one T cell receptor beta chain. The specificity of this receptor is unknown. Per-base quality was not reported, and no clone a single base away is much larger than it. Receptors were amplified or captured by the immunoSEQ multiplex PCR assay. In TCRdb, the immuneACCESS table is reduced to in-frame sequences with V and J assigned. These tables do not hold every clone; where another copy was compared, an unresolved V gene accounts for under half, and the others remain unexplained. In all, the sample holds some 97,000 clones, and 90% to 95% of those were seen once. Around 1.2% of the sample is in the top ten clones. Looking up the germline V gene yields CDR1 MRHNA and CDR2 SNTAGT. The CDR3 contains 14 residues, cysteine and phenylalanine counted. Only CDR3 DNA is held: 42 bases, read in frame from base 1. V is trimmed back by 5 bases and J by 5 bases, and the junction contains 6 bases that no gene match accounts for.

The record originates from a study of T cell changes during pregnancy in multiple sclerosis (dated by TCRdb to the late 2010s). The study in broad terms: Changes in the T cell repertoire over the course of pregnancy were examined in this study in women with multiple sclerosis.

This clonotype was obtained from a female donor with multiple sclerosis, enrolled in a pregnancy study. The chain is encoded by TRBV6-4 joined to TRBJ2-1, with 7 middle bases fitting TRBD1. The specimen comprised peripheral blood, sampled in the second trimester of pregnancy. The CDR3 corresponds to CASSQDRSNNEQFF. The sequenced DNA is TGTGCCAGCAGTCAGGACAGGTCGAACAATGAGCAGTTCTTC.